The T cell receptor (beta chain) described here comes from a study of T cells in Graves' hyperthyroidism and ophthalmopathy. Germline assignment: CDR1 LNHDA and CDR2 SQIVND (reference sequence). V lost 3 bases, J lost 3 bases, and 12 bases stayed unmatched. The CDR3 is 18 residues long. Authors of the study amplified TCR beta CDR3 regions from RNA transcripts. First-round RT-PCR targeting the TCR CDR3 was performed with the HTBI primer set. TCRdb reprocessed the multiplex PCR reads with MiXCR, giving one entry per CDR3 protein. Found here are about half a million distinct CDR3 sequences, 22% of them singletons; the top ten hold under 55%. This clonotype came up a few times.

The source is a woman aged 70-85 years with Graves' ophthalmopathy. The source material was blood. The V and J genes are TRBV19 and TRBJ2-1; 9 bases are shared with TRBD2. CDR3 sequence (DNA): TGTGCCAGTAGTATGGTAGCGGGAGTGAGGGGTAGCTACAATGAGCAGTTCTTC. This encodes CASSMVAGVRGSYNEQFF.